Presented here are 22 T cell receptor beta chains from one specimen sequenced in a study of T-cell memory formation after mild COVID-19. One entry per CDR3 protein, called by TCRdb with MiXCR from the 5' RACE reads. The table lists about 320,000 distinct CDR3 sequences, 13% to 15% of them singletons. What was sequenced was PBMCs or a T cell subset sorted from them (not recorded which). These receptors originate from a man between 18 and 35 years old who had mild COVID-19 (a few samples of this study predate the infection). Cell type and time point are not known.

J is TRBJ2-1 and V is TRBV7-9; D call uncertain. The CDR3 is made up of 13 amino acids. V dropped 5 bases and J dropped 9 bases, with 14 bases sitting between them. CDR1 is SEHNR, CDR2 FQNEAQ, per germline (reference sequence). The CDR3 DNA follows: TGTGCCAGCAGCGTACAGCCCGTGAGTGAGCAGTTCTTC. Its protein product is CASSVQPVSEQFF.

This clonotype has a handful of counts. The V gene is TRBV12-3 or TRBV12-4, the J gene TRBJ1-6, with D tentatively TRBD1 (5 bases). V lost 6 bases, J lost 7 bases, and 13 bases lay in between. The CDR3 totals 14 residues. The CDR3 nucleotides read TGTGCCAGCAGCCAGGGTGTGGGGAATTCACCCCTCCACTTT. This codes for CASSQGVGNSPLHF.

This clonotype appeared a few times. V is TRBV7-3 and J is TRBJ2-7; the D gene is possibly TRBD1 (5 bases). Trimming cost V 5 bases and J 2 bases, with 13 bases left between them. Per the germline V gene, CDR1 is SGHTA and CDR2 is FQGTGA. The CDR3 sequence is 14 residues long. The CDR3: CASSPNQGPYEQYF. In nucleotides, the CDR3 is TGTGCCAGCAGCCCAAACCAGGGTCCCTACGAGCAGTACTTC.

The chain couples TRBV6-5 to TRBJ2-7; D perhaps matches TRBD2 (6 bases). CDR1 is MNHEY and CDR2 is SVGAGI in the germline V gene. The V end lost 6 bases, the J end lost 4 bases, and 16 bases lay between the germline ends. This CDR3 is 14 amino acids long. CDR3 residues: CASSKAGSTYEQYF. CDR3 bases: TGTGCCAGCAGCAAAGCGGGCAGCACATACGAGCAGTACTTC.

This clonotype was picked up many times. This rearrangement joins TRBV5-1 to TRBJ1-4; D is possibly TRBD1 (6 bases). The ends were cut back, 4 bases at V and 8 bases at J, with 18 bases in the middle. The CDR3 extends over 15 amino acids. The germline gives CDR1 SGHRS, CDR2 YFSETQ. The CDR3 DNA reads TGCGCCAGCAGCGAGCGGGACAAGCTAAGAGAAAAACTGTTTTTT. This translates into CASSERDKLREKLFF.

This clonotype was recorded a few times. The chain is built from TRBV29-1 and TRBJ2-1; 7 nucleotides line up with TRBD2. V dropped 6 bases and J dropped 2; count of bases not matched to a gene: 10. The CDR3 consists of 15 residues. Germline CDR1 reads SQVTM; CDR2 reads ANQGSEA. The CDR3 region has the DNA TGCAGCGTCGATAAAATCCGGGGGGCCTACAATGAGCAGTTCTTC. It encodes CSVDKIRGAYNEQFF.

This clonotype was found a few times. The chain couples TRBV11-2 to TRBJ2-1, with TRBD2 identical over 11 bases. CDR3 size: 14 residues. Germline loops: CDR1 SGHAT, CDR2 FQNNGV. The V and J ends lost 7 bases and 3 bases, in that order; junction bases with no gene match: 2. The CDR3 reads CASTGTSGYNEQFF. The DNA for the CDR3 is TGTGCCAGCACGGGGACTAGCGGCTACAATGAGCAGTTCTTC.

A few counts support this clonotype. The chain recombines TRBV9 with TRBJ2-3, with 7 bases matching TRBD1. V was clipped by 0 bases and J by 2 bases; unmatched bases: 9. From germline, CDR1 is SGDLS and CDR2 YYNGEE. The CDR3 extends over 17 amino acids. In DNA, the CDR3 is TGTGCCAGCAGCGTAGACCCCACAGGGGCAAACACAGATACGCAGTATTTT. This encodes CASSVDPTGANTDTQYF.

This clonotype has more than one count but fewer than ten. The CDR3 is CASSPGTSGPGTDTQYF. The DNA for the CDR3 is TGTGCCAGCAGCCCCGGGACTAGCGGGCCCGGCACAGATACGCAGTATTTT. The chain combines TRBV9 with TRBJ2-3, with 12 bases aligning to TRBD2. The CDR3 has 17 residues. V lost 4 bases to trimming and J lost 1 base; unmatched junction nucleotides: 7. Germline V gene lookup returns CDR1 SGDLS and CDR2 YYNGEE.

Ten or more counts support this clonotype. The chain has TRBV7-9 and TRBJ2-3; no definite D call. The V end was cut by 3 bases, the J end by 1 base, with 5 bases between. This CDR3 spans 13 amino acids. The germline V gene has CDR1 SEHNR and CDR2 FQNEAQ (reference sequence). CDR3 sequence reads: CASSFEGTDTQYF. CDR3 bases: TGTGCCAGCAGCTTCGAGGGCACAGATACGCAGTATTTT. Variable domain in full (rest from reference TRBV7-9 and TRBJ2-3): DTGVSQNPRHKITKRGQNVTFRCDPISEHNRLYWYRQTLGQGPEFLTYFQNEAQLEKSRLLSDRFSAERPKGSFSTLEIQRTEQGDSAMYLCASSFEGTDTQYFGPGTRLTVL.

The sample holds a few counts of this clonotype. The V gene is TRBV3-1, the J gene TRBJ2-6, with D perhaps matching TRBD1 or TRBD2 (5 bases each). The CDR3 has 14 residues. Germline CDR1 and CDR2: LGHDT and YNNKEL (reference sequence). Trimming removed 0 bases from V and 12 bases from J, with 12 bases in between. This CDR3 reads CASSQDRALAVLTF. The CDR3, as DNA: TGTGCCAGCAGCCAAGACAGGGCTCTAGCCGTCCTGACTTTC.

The chain is built from TRBV20-1 and TRBJ2-2; D tentatively reads TRBD1 or TRBD2 (5 bases each). CDR1 and CDR2 (germline): DFQATT, SNEGSKA (reference sequence). The germline V and J ends were trimmed by 1 base and 6 bases, with 18 bases remaining between them. This CDR3 has 16 residues. CDR3 nucleotides: TGCAGTGCTAGAGGACGGACTCGAGGGGACCCCGGGGAGCTGTTTTTT. It is translated as CSARGRTRGDPGELFF.

DNA for the CDR3: TGTGCCAGCAGCCGACAGGGACGAAACACCATATATTTT. It translates to CASSRQGRNTIYF. The chain has TRBV7-9 and TRBJ1-3; 7 nucleotides match TRBD1. This CDR3 region has 13 residues. The germline V gene encodes CDR1 SEHNR and CDR2 FQNEAQ (reference sequence). The V gene end was trimmed by 5 bases and the J gene end by 5 bases; junction bases not matched to a gene: 3.

This clonotype was found a few times. V gene TRBV5-1 combines with J gene TRBJ1-4; TRBD1 might be the D (5 bases). The germline V and J ends were trimmed by 0 bases and 2 bases, with 11 bases remaining between them. Germline CDR1 SGHRS, CDR2 YFSETQ. The CDR3 loop spans 16 amino acids. The CDR3, as DNA: TGCGCCAGCAGCTTGGGGCAGGGTATCACTAATGAAAAACTGTTTTTT. Protein: CASSLGQGITNEKLFF.

This clonotype was detected only a few times. A junction boundary mismatches the germline segment, possibly from a read error. The V call is TRBV20-1, the J call TRBJ2-1; D unclear. Germline V gene lookup returns CDR1 DFQATT and CDR2 SNEGSKA (reference sequence). The length of the CDR3 is 12 residues. The CDR3, as DNA: TGCAGTGCGAGAGCTGGTTGGAATGAGCAGTTCTTC. Translated, it gives CSARAGWNEQFF.

This clonotype has at least ten counts. This chain joins TRBV4-1 and TRBJ2-5; TRBD1 aligns across 7 bases. V gave up 0 bases and J gave up 5 bases; unmatched junction bases: 9. This CDR3 region has 16 residues. Germline V CDR1 and CDR2: MGHRA, YSYEKL. CDR3 bases: TGCGCCAGCAGCCAAGAGCGACAGGGCTTGGGGGAGACCCAGTACTTC. This sequence encodes CASSQERQGLGETQYF.

This clonotype showed up just a few times. This chain connects TRBV27 to TRBJ2-3; D remains ambiguous. The CDR3 runs to 13 residues. Deletions cut 6 bases from V and 0 bases from J, with 7 bases between. The germline CDR1 and CDR2 sequences are MNHEY and SMNVEV (reference sequence). The DNA of the CDR3 is TGTGCCAGCAGAACTACGAGCACAGATACGCAGTATTTT. Protein sequence: CASRTTSTDTQYF.

This clonotype was found a few times. The gene calls are TRBV7-2 and TRBJ2-2, with TRBD2 as a possible D gene (5 bases). Germline V lookup: CDR1 SGHTA, CDR2 FQGNSA. V gave up 3 bases and J gave up 6 bases, with 8 bases separating them. The CDR3 sequence is 13 residues long. Written as DNA, the CDR3 is TGTGCCAGCAGCTTTGAGAGGGCCGGGGAGCTGTTTTTT. Protein product: CASSFERAGELFF. Supplemented by reference TRBV7-2 and TRBJ2-2, the full variable domain reads GAGVSQSPSNKVTEKGKDVELRCDPISGHTALYWYRQSLGQGLEFLIYFQGNSAPDKSGLPSDRFSAERTGGSVSTLTIQRTQQEDSAVYLCASSFERAGELFFGEGSRLTVL.

This clonotype has a handful of counts. The chain is built from TRBV5-1 and TRBJ2-1; the D gene is possibly TRBD2 (6 bases). Trimming cost V 0 bases and J 4 bases, with 11 bases left between them. The CDR3 has 15 amino acids. Germline lookup yields CDR1 SGHRS and CDR2 YFSETQ. In nucleotides, the CDR3 is TGCGCCAGCAGCTTGGAGGGTGCGGGGTACAATGAGCAGTTCTTC. Its protein is CASSLEGAGYNEQFF.

This clonotype was observed a handful of times. The rearrangement uses TRBV20-1 and TRBJ2-3; 9 nucleotides match TRBD2. The J segment lost 1 base and the V segment lost 0 bases, leaving 2 bases of the junction unmatched. Per germline, CDR1 DFQATT and CDR2 SNEGSKA (reference sequence). The CDR3 is made up of 15 amino acids. CDR3 residues: CSARDPSGGTDTQYF. The CDR3 region has the DNA TGCAGTGCTAGAGATCCTAGCGGGGGCACAGATACGCAGTATTTT.

This chain uses TRBV2 with TRBJ1-4, with 7 bases lining up with TRBD1. Germline values: CDR1 SNHLY, CDR2 FYNNEI. With V trimmed by 7 bases and J by 6 bases, 11 bases remained unmatched. This CDR3 has 15 residues. This chain's CDR3 is CASMVNDRAYEKLFF. CDR3 nucleotide sequence: TGTGCCAGCATGGTTAACGACAGGGCTTATGAAAAACTGTTTTTT.

This sequence joins TRBV4-1 and TRBJ2-4, with 11 positions matching TRBD2. This CDR3 has 16 amino acids. The V and J ends lost 1 base and 1 base, in that order; junction bases with no gene match: 0. Germline V lookup: CDR1 MGHRA, CDR2 YSYEKL. The CDR3 DNA follows: TGCGCCAGCAGCCAAGCTAGCGGGGGGGCCAAAAACATTCAGTACTTC. It translates to CASSQASGGAKNIQYF.